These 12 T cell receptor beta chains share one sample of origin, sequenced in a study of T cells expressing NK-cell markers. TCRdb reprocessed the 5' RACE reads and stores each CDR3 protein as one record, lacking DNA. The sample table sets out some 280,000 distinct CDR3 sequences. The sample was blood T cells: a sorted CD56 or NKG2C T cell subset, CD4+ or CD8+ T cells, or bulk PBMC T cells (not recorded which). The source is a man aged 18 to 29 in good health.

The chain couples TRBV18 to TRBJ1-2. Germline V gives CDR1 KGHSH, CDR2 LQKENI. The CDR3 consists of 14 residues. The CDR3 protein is CASSPEGVGYGYTF.

The CDR3 region is CASSQSRHGEQYF. The J gene is TRBJ2-7, the V gene TRBV28; the D call from TCRdb, TRBD2, cannot be confirmed without DNA. CDR1 and CDR2 from the germline V gene are MDHEN and SYDVKM. CDR3 size: 13 residues.

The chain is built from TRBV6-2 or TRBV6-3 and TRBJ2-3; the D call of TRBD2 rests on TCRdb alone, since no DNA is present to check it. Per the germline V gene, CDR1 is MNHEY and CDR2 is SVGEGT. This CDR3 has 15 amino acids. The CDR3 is CASSPRLAGTHTQYF.

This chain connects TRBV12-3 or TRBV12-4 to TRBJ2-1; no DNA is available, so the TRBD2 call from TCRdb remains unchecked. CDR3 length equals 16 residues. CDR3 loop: CASRGGGRLSYNEQFF.

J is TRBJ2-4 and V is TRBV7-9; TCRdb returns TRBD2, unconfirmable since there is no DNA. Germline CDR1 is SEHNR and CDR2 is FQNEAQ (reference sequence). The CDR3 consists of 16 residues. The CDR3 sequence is CASSLPSSRGGDIQYF.

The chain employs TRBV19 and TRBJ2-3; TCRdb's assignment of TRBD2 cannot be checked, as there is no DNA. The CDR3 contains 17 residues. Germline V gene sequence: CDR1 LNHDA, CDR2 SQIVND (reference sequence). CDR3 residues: CASSILGVSGTSDTQYF. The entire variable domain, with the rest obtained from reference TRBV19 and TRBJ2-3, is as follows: DGGITQSPKYLFRKEGQNVTLSCEQNLNHDAMYWYRQDPGQGLRLIYYSQIVNDFQKGDIAEGYSVSREKKESFPLTVTSAQKNPTAFYLCASSILGVSGTSDTQYFGPGTRLTVL.

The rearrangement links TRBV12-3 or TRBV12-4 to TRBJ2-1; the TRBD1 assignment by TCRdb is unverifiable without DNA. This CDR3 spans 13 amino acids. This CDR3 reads CASSPRQVNEQFF.

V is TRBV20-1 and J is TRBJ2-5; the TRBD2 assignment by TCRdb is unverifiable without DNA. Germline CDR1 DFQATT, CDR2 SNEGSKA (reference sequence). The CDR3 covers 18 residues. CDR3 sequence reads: CSARDPGLAGGRIETQYF.

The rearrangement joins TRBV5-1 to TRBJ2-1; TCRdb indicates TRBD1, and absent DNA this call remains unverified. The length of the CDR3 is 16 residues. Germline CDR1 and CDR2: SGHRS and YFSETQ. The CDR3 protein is CASSLGGHQSYNEQFF.

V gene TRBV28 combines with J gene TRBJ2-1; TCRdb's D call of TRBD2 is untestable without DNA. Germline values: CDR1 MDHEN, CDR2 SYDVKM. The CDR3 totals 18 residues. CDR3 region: CASRIAINLAGGLNEQFF.

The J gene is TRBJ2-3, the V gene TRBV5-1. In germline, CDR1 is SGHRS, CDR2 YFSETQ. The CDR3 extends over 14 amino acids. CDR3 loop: CASSLGGFTDTQYF.

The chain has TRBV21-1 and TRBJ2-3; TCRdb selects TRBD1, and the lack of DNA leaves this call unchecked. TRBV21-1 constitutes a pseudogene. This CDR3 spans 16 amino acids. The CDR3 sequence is CASSKVGGGGTDTQYF.